The rows below give T cell receptor beta chains drawn from one sample of a study of cytomegalovirus exposure and HLA in healthy donors. The assay was immunoSEQ multiplex PCR, and TCRdb's table has in-frame clones only and misses some. This table holds about 140,000 clones. The sample was PBMCs. The receptors were gathered from a male donor in good health and CMV-seronegative. The CDR3 runs from the conserved cysteine through the conserved F or W. D genes are given only for firm matches.

v_call	d_call	j_call	cdr3_aa	cdr3_nt
TRBV18	.	TRBJ2-5	CASSEGQETQYF	TGTGCCAGCTCAGAGGGCCAAGAGACCCAGTACTTC
TRBV7-9	TRBD2	TRBJ2-7	CATQEASGVYEQYF	TGTGCCACTCAGGAGGCTAGCGGAGTCTACGAGCAGTACTTC
TRBV4-3	.	TRBJ1-1	CASSLTRGQDTEAFF	TGCGCCAGCAGCCTTACCCGGGGACAAGACACTGAAGCTTTCTTT
TRBV12-5	.	TRBJ2-3	CASGSLADTQYF	TGTGCTAGTGGTTCGCTTGCGGATACGCAGTATTTT
TRBV6-5	TRBD1	TRBJ1-4	CASSYGTAADKLFF	TGTGCCAGCAGTTATGGGACAGCGGCCGATAAACTGTTTTTT
TRBV5-1	.	TRBJ1-6	CASSFQAEGNSPLHF	TGCGCCAGCAGCTTTCAGGCCGAAGGTAATTCACCCCTCCACTTT
TRBV19	TRBD2	TRBJ2-1	CASSISGSWGDEQFF	TGTGCCAGTAGTATTAGCGGGAGTTGGGGGGATGAGCAGTTCTTC
TRBV6-5	.	TRBJ1-2	CASKPGFSYGYTF	TGTGCCAGCAAACCAGGTTTTAGCTATGGCTACACCTTC
TRBV10-3	.	TRBJ1-6	CAISESRSSYNSPLHF	TGTGCCATCAGTGAGTCGAGAAGCTCCTATAATTCACCCCTCCACTTT
TRBV6-1	TRBD2	TRBJ2-7	CASSELGLVEYF	TGTGCCAGCAGTGAACTGGGACTAGTGGAGTACTTC
TRBV6-1	TRBD1	TRBJ1-5	CASSEAIGTGAHQPQHF	TGTGCCAGCAGTGAAGCGATTGGGACAGGGGCCCATCAGCCCCAGCATTTT
TRBV5-1	TRBD1	TRBJ1-3	CASSLTGDLSGNTIYF	TGCGCCAGCAGCTTGACAGGGGACCTTTCTGGAAACACCATATATTTT
TRBV9	.	TRBJ2-7	CASSVDGREFDEQYF	TGTGCCAGCAGCGTAGATGGCCGGGAGTTTGACGAGCAGTACTTC
TRBV5-1	TRBD1	TRBJ2-1	CASSPSAVGQGAPLDEQFF	TGCGCCAGCAGTCCCTCAGCGGTGGGTCAGGGGGCTCCTCTGGATGAGCAGTTCTTC
TRBV7-9	TRBD1	TRBJ1-1	CASRPQGAGNTEAFF	TGTGCCAGCAGGCCACAGGGGGCTGGGAACACTGAAGCTTTCTTT
TRBV14	.	TRBJ1-6	CASSPRLSNSPLHF	TGTGCCAGCAGCCCACGGTTGAGCAATTCACCCCTCCACTTT
TRBV27	TRBD1	TRBJ2-7	CASSATGGSYEQYF	TGTGCCAGCAGTGCAACAGGGGGTTCCTACGAGCAGTACTTC
TRBV6-5	.	TRBJ1-1	CASSYGEVAFF	TGTGCCAGCAGTTACGGGGAGGTAGCTTTCTTT
TRBV7-2	TRBD1	TRBJ1-5	CASSIQGGPQPQHF	TGTGCCAGCAGCATACAGGGGGGGCCTCAGCCCCAGCATTTT
TRBV29-1	.	TRBJ1-4	CSARGGRTNEKLFF	TGCAGCGCCAGGGGAGGGAGGACTAATGAAAAACTGTTTTTT
TRBV6-5	.	TRBJ2-7	CASSYTGAYEQYF	TGTGCCAGCAGTTACACGGGAGCCTACGAGCAGTACTTC
TRBV7-9	.	TRBJ2-1	CASSLPVMVWEQFF	TGTGCCAGCAGCTTGCCGGTGATGGTATGGGAGCAGTTCTTC
TRBV20-1	.	TRBJ2-3	CSARAGDTQYF	TGCAGTGCTAGAGCGGGAGATACGCAGTATTTT
TRBV27	.	TRBJ2-5	CAAGGYQETQYF	TGTGCCGCAGGAGGGTACCAAGAGACCCAGTACTTC
TRBV11-2	.	TRBJ1-1	CASSLGQNTEAFF	TGTGCCAGCAGCTTAGGGCAGAACACTGAAGCTTTCTTT
TRBV7-8	.	TRBJ2-2	CASSLGSHTGELFF	TGTGCCAGCAGCTTAGGCAGTCACACCGGGGAGCTGTTTTTT
TRBV6-4	.	TRBJ2-7	CASSDGSSAIYEQYF	TGTGCCAGCAGTGACGGTAGTAGCGCTATCTACGAGCAGTACTTC
TRBV19	.	TRBJ1-1	CASSMGRGLGTEAFF	TGTGCCAGTAGTATGGGGCGGGGGCTGGGCACTGAAGCTTTCTTT
TRBV4-1	.	TRBJ2-5	CASSQEIPRRGQETQYF	TGCGCCAGCAGCCAAGAAATTCCTAGGCGAGGCCAAGAGACCCAGTACTTC
TRBV7-6	.	TRBJ2-7	CASSPPGRDAYEQYF	TGTGCCAGCAGCCCACCAGGCAGGGATGCCTACGAGCAGTACTTC
TRBV4-2	TRBD1	TRBJ1-1	CASSLNPTGASEAFF	TGTGCCAGCAGCCTCAATCCCACAGGGGCGAGTGAAGCTTTCTTT
TRBV18	TRBD2	TRBJ2-1	CASSLRTSGENEQFF	TGTGCCAGCTCCCTCAGGACTAGCGGTGAGAATGAGCAGTTCTTC
TRBV6-1	TRBD2	TRBJ2-2	CASSEASGLVSGELFF	TGTGCCAGCAGTGAAGCTTCAGGACTAGTATCCGGGGAGCTGTTTTTT